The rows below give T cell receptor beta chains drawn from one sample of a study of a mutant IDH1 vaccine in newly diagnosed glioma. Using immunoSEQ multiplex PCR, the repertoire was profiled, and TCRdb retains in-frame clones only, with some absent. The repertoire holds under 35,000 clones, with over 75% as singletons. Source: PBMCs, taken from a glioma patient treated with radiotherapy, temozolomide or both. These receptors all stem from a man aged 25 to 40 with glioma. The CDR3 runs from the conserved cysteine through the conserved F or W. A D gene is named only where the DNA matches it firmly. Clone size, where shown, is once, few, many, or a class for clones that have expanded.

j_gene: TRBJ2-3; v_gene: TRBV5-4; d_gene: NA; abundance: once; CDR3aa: CASSRTGDTQYF; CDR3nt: TGTGCCAGCAGCCGGACGGGGGATACGCAGTATTTT
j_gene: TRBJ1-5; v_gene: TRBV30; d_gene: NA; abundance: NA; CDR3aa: CAGSKGRDQPQHF; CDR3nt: TGTGCGGGATCCAAGGGGAGGGATCAGCCCCAGCATTTT
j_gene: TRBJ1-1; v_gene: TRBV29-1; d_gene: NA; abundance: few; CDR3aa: CSVALADTEAFF; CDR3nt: TGCAGCGTTGCTCTCGCAGACACTGAAGCTTTCTTT
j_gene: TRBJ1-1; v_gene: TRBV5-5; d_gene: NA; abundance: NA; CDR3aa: CASSWERNTEAFF; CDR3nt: TGTGCCAGCAGCTGGGAGAGAAACACTGAAGCTTTCTTT
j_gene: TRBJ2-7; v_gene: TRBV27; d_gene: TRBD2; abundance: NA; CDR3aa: CASSLGTSGRYNEQYF; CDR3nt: TGTGCCAGCAGTTTAGGGACTAGCGGGAGGTACAACGAGCAGTACTTC
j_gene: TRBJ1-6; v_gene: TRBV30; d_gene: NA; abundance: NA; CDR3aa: CAWNGVSYNSPLHF; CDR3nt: TGTGCCTGGAACGGCGTCTCCTATAATTCACCCCTCCACTTT
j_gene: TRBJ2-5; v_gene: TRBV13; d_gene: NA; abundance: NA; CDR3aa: CASSFLQETQYF; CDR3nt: TGTGCCAGCAGCTTTCTCCAAGAGACCCAGTACTTC
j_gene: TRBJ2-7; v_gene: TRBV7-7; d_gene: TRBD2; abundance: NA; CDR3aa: CASSPLRSGVNSYEQYF; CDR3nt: TGTGCCAGCAGCCCCCTTAGGAGCGGGGTGAATTCCTACGAGCAGTACTTC
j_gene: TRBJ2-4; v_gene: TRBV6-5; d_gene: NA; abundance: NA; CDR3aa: CASTPRGENIQYF; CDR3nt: TGTGCCAGCACCCCCCGAGGCGAAAACATTCAGTACTTC
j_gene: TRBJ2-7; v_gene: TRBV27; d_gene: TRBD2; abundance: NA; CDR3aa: CAGRETSGNYEQYF; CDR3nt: TGTGCCGGCCGGGAGACTAGCGGGAACTACGAGCAGTACTTC
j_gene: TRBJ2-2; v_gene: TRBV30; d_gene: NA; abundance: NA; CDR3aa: CAWVINPSGAGELFF; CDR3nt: TGTGCCTGGGTCATTAACCCTTCGGGTGCCGGGGAGCTGTTTTTT
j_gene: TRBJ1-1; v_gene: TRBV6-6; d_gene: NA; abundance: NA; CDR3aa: CASWNAMNTEAFF; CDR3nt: TGTGCCAGCTGGAACGCGATGAACACTGAAGCTTTCTTT
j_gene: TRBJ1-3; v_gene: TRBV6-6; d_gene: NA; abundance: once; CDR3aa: CASRVDGASGNTIYF; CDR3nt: TGTGCCAGCCGAGTCGACGGGGCCTCTGGAAACACCATATATTTT
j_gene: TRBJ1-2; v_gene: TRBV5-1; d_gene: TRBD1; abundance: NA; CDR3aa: CASSEDRGHYGYTF; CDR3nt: TGCGCCAGCAGCGAGGACAGGGGGCACTATGGCTACACCTTC
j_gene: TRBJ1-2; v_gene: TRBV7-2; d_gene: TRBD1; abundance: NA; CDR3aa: CASSLSPLTGQGYTF; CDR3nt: TGTGCCAGCAGCTTAAGCCCCCTGACAGGGCAGGGCTACACCTTC
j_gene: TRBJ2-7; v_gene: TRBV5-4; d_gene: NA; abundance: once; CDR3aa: CASSFRGRYEQYF; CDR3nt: TGTGCCAGCAGCTTCAGGGGTCGCTACGAGCAGTACTTC
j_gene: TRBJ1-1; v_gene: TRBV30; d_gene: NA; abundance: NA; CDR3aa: CAWSSTGTEAFF; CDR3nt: TGTGCCTGGAGTAGTACAGGCACTGAAGCTTTCTTT
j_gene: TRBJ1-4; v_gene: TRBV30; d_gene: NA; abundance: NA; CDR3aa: CAWSPNGGDEKLFF; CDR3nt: TGTGCCTGGAGTCCCAACGGGGGGGACGAAAAACTGTTTTTT
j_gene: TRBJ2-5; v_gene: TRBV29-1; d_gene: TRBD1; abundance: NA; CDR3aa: CSVEGTEIRETQYF; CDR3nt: TGCAGCGTTGAGGGGACAGAGATTCGGGAGACCCAGTACTTC
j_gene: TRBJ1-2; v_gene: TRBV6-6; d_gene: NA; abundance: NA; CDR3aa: CASSYSNRDNYGYTF; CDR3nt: TGTGCCAGCAGTTACTCGAATAGGGATAACTATGGCTACACCTTC
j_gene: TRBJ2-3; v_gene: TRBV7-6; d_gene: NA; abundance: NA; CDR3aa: CASSGHWLDTQYF; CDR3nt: TGTGCCAGCAGCGGACATTGGTTAGATACGCAGTATTTT
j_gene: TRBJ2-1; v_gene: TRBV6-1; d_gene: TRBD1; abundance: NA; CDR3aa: CASKGQYNEQFF; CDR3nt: TGTGCCAGCAAGGGACAGTACAATGAGCAGTTCTTC
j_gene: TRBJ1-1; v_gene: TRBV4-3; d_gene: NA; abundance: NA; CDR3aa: CASSQDRNTEAFF; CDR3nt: TGCGCCAGCAGCCAAGACCGGAACACTGAAGCTTTCTTT
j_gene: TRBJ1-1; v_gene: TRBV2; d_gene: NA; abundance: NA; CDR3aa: CASSEASFTEAFF; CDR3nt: TGTGCCAGCAGTGAAGCCTCCTTCACTGAAGCTTTCTTT
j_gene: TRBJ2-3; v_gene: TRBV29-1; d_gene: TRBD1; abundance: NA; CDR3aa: CSVEATGRYTDTQYF; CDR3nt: TGCAGCGTTGAAGCGACAGGGAGATATACAGATACGCAGTATTTT
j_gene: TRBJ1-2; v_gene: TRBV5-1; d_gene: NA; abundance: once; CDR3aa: CASSLYSVFYGYTF; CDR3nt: TGCGCCAGCAGCTTGTACAGCGTTTTCTATGGCTACACCTTC
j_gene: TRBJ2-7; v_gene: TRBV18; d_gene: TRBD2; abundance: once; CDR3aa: CASSLSGRDRYEQYF; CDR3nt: TGTGCCAGCTCACTGAGCGGGAGGGACCGCTACGAGCAGTACTTC
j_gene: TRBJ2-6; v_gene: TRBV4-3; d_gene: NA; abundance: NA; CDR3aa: CASSPQGNSGANVLTF; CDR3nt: TGCGCCAGCAGCCCGCAGGGTAACTCTGGGGCCAACGTCCTGACTTTC
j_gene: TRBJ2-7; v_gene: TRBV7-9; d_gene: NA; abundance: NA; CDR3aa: CASNPTGLSYEQYF; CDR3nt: TGTGCCAGCAACCCCACGGGGCTAAGCTACGAGCAGTACTTC
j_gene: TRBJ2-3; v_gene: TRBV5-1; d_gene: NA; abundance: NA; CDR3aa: CASSSRPEGPDTQYF; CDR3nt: TGCGCCAGCAGCTCGCGACCCGAGGGGCCAGATACGCAGTATTTT
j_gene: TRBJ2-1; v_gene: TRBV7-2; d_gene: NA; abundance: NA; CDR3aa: CASQGYSYNEQFF; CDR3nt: TGTGCCAGCCAGGGATACTCCTACAATGAGCAGTTCTTC